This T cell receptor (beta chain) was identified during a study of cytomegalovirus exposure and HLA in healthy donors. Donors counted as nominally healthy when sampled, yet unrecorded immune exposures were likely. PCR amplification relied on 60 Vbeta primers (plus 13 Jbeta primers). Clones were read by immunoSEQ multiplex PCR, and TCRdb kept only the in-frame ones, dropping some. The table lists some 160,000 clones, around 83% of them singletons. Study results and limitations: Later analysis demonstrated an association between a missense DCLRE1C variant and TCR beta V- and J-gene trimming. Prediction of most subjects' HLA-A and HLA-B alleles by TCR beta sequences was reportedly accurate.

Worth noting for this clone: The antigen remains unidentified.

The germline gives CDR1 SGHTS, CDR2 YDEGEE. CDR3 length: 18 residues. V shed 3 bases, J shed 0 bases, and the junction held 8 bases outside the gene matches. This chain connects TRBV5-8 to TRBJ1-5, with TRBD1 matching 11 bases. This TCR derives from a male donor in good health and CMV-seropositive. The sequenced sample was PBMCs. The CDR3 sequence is CASSYRGQGGNSNQPQHF. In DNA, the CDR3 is TGTGCCAGCAGCTATCGGGGACAGGGGGGGAATAGCAATCAGCCCCAGCATTTT.